The table lists the clone carrying this T cell receptor (beta chain) with many counts. Through Arm-PCR of CDR3 regions and iRepertoire HTBI primers, TCR beta libraries were built. A single record per CDR3 protein comes from TCRdb applying MiXCR to the multiplex PCR reads. The table has 300,000 to 400,000 distinct CDR3 sequences, approximately 15% seen once. This CDR3 is built from 14 residues. Per the germline V gene, CDR1 is LNHDA and CDR2 is SQIVND (reference sequence). Trimming cost V 6 bases and J 6 bases, with 17 bases left between them. This sample was taken from a study of regulatory T cells in long-lasting Graves disease. Regarding time point: newly diagnosed GD, antithyroid drugs for less than 3 months. The TCR library used RNA extracted from PBMCs. It was an endocrinology department in Xi'an, China, that provided the patients. The sample was also reused in another study, on T cells in Graves' hyperthyroidism and ophthalmopathy. That work adds: Ophthalmopathy got predicted by the model a median roughly six months before its onset.

The sequence was obtained from a man between 35 and 55 years old with Graves disease. This chain links TRBV19 with TRBJ1-1; the D is unclear. Sequences were derived from peripheral blood mononuclear cells (PBMCs), sampled at new diagnosis, from a patient treated with antithyroid drugs. The chain's CDR3 is CASSQTRSWAEAFF. In DNA, the CDR3 is TGTGCCAGTAGCCAAACCCGAAGCTGGGCTGAAGCTTTCTTT.